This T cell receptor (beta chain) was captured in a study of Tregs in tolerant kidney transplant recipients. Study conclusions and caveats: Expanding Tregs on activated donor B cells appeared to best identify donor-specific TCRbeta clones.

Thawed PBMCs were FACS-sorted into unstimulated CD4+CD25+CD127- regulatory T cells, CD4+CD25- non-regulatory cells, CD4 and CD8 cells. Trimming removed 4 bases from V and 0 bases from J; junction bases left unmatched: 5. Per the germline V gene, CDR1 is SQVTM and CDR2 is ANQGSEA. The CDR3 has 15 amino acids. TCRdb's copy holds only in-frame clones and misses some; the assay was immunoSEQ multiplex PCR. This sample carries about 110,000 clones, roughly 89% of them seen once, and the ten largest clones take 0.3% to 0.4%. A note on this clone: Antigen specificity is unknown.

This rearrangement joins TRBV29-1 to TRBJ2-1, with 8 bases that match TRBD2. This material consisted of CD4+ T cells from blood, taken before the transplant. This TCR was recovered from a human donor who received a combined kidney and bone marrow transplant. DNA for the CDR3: TGCAGCGTTGCCCCTAGCGGGCGCTCCTACAATGAGCAGTTCTTC. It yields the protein CSVAPSGRSYNEQFF.